This T cell receptor (beta chain) was obtained from a study of cytomegalovirus exposure and HLA in healthy donors. Findings and caveats of the study: The study found most TCR sequences rare, yet found some public TCRs in many donors. It was found in a later analysis that first-cohort TCR clusters tended to co-occur in the 120 validation repertoires. TCR beta chains numbering 164 were designated cytomegalovirus-associated.

As regards this clone: Its target is unknown.

The donors were in the roughly 120-subject validation cohort, distinct from the 666-subject first cohort. CDR3 size: 14 residues. The V and J ends lost 7 bases and 3 bases, in that order; junction bases with no gene match: 10. Germline CDR1 SQVTM, CDR2 ANQGSEA. TCRdb's copy holds only in-frame clones and misses some; the assay was immunoSEQ multiplex PCR. The sample includes approximately 110,000 clones, around nine tenths of them seen just once. The clonotype originates from a young woman in good health and CMV-seronegative. The chain recombines TRBV29-1 with TRBJ2-7; 9 bases align to TRBD1. Sequenced material: PBMCs. The CDR3 spells CSAEGGQGDYEQYF. In nucleotides, the CDR3 is TGCAGCGCCGAGGGGGGACAGGGTGACTACGAGCAGTACTTC.